This T cell receptor beta chain emerged from a study of cytomegalovirus exposure and HLA in healthy donors. Overall study results and limits: The study listed roughly 160 cytomegalovirus-associated TCR beta chains. A few CMV-associated chains were confirmed in vitro to be specific for CMV antigens. The tendency of first-cohort TCR clusters to co-occur in the roughly 110 validation repertoires emerged from a later analysis. Rare sequences made up most TCRs, while some public TCRs were found in many donors.

Data came from immunoSEQ multiplex PCR; TCRdb stores just in-frame clones and leaves some out. The sample lists roughly 330,000 clones; about nine tenths were seen once. The CDR3 totals 13 residues. This clone was counted a single time. Its target is unknown. The receptor comes from a woman in her 30s in good health and CMV-seropositive. The chain joins TRBV21-1 to TRBJ1-5; the table names TRBD1, a call not compared with the DNA. TRBV21-1 has pseudogene status. The material sequenced was PBMCs. This CDR3 reads CASSGQGGQPQHF. For the CDR3, the DNA is TGTGCCAGCAGCGGACAGGGTGGACAGCCCCAGCATTTT.